This TCR beta chain was observed in a study of cytomegalovirus exposure and HLA in healthy donors. Separate from the approximately 700-subject first cohort was the 120-subject validation cohort, to which the donors belonged. The repertoire was sequenced with immunoSEQ multiplex PCR; TCRdb's copy has only in-frame clones and lacks some. The sample contains about 200,000 clones, roughly 83% of which appear only once. Germline-derived CDR1 and CDR2 are MNHEY and SMNVEV (reference sequence). This CDR3 region has 15 residues. Trimming shortened V by 6 bases and J by 4 bases, and 18 bases separated the two germline ends.

The specimen was PBMCs. This chain connects TRBV27 to TRBJ1-2; a weak D match, TRBD1 (5 bases). The source is a woman aged 18-30 years in good health and CMV-seronegative. CDR3 protein: CASSGTGTGLYGYTF. The DNA of the CDR3 is TGTGCCAGCAGCGGGACCGGGACTGGTCTCTATGGCTACACCTTC.